These 30 T cell receptor beta chains were sequenced from one sample in a study of brain T cells in children with intractable seizures. Profiling relied on immunoSEQ multiplex PCR, and the TCRdb table lists in-frame clones only, not all of them. The sample includes around 41,000 clones, over 75% seen only once; the top ten take approximately 6.8%. Material: peripheral blood, obtained at surgery. These TCRs come from a girl aged 2 to 10 with tuberous sclerosis and intractable seizures.

This clone has more than one count but fewer than ten. The V and J genes are TRBV7-8 and TRBJ1-2; 7 nucleotides align to TRBD1. The CDR3 consists of 13 residues. The germline V gene encodes CDR1 SGHVS and CDR2 FQNEAQ. With V trimmed by 5 bases and J by 8 bases, 8 bases remained unmatched. CDR3 nucleotide sequence: TGTGCCAGCAGCCAGGGGACAGCTTTGGGCTACACCTTC. It translates to CASSQGTALGYTF. Using reference TRBV7-8 and TRBJ1-2 for the parts outside the CDR3, the full variable domain is GAGVSQSPRYKVAKRGQDVALRCDPISGHVSLFWYQQALGQGPEFLTYFQNEAQLDKSGLPSDRFFAERPEGSVSTLKIQRTQQEDSAVYLCASSQGTALGYTFGSGTRLTVV.

The rearrangement joins TRBV27 to TRBJ2-1; 7 nucleotides align to TRBD2. CDR1 MNHEY and CDR2 SMNVEV come from the germline V gene (reference sequence). Trimming took 3 bases from V and 9 from J; bases not matched to a gene: 14. There are 16 residues in the CDR3. The CDR3 spells CASSFVGGRVGAEQFF. The CDR3 bases are TGTGCCAGCAGTTTTGTTGGGGGGAGGGTTGGGGCTGAGCAGTTCTTC.

The CDR3 loop reads CASSLVRGTEAFF. CDR3 bases: TGTGCCAGCAGCTTAGTGCGGGGAACTGAAGCTTTCTTT. The V call is TRBV11-2, the J call TRBJ1-1; D remains unclear. V was cut by 1 base and J by 5 bases, with 8 bases left in between. This CDR3 has 13 amino acids. From germline, CDR1 is SGHAT and CDR2 FQNNGV.

This chain joins TRBV11-2 and TRBJ2-7; no definite D call. V lost 2 bases and J lost 2, with 10 bases in between. In germline, CDR1 is SGHAT, CDR2 FQNNGV. This CDR3 is 14 amino acids long. CDR3 nucleotides: TGTGCCAGCAGCTTAACGGCAGAGCCCTACGAGCAGTACTTC. This gives the protein CASSLTAEPYEQYF.

In nucleotides, the CDR3 is TGTGCCTGGAGTGTTACAGCTAATGAAAAACTGTTTTTT. Its protein is CAWSVTANEKLFF. The V call is TRBV30, the J call TRBJ1-4; D not resolved. Germline lookup yields CDR1 GTSNPN and CDR2 SVGIG (reference sequence). With 0 bases removed from V and 3 bases from J, the gap between germline ends came to 5 bases. CDR3 length equals 13 residues.

This sequence joins TRBV6-5 and TRBJ1-5; perhaps TRBD1 as D (5 bases). Germline lookup yields CDR1 MNHEY and CDR2 SVGAGI. The CDR3 spans 15 residues. The V gene lost 7 bases and the J gene lost 2 bases, with 15 bases spanning the gap. DNA for the CDR3: TGTGCCAGCAATCCCACCCTAGGGGGCAATCAGCCCCAGCATTTT. Its translation: CASNPTLGGNQPQHF.

The rearrangement links TRBV6-1 to TRBJ2-1; 9 nucleotides agree with TRBD2. V dropped 3 bases and J dropped 8; count of bases not matched to a gene: 14. CDR1 is MNHNS and CDR2 is SASEGT in the germline V gene. The CDR3 runs 17 residues. The CDR3 DNA is TGTGCCAGCAGTGATCAGATGGGGCGGGGGGGCCTAGATGAGCAGTTCTTC. Residues: CASSDQMGRGGLDEQFF.

This chain uses TRBV7-9 with TRBJ1-4; 11 bases map to TRBD1. The V segment lost 5 bases and the J segment 5 bases; nucleotides outside the gene matches: 7. The germline CDR1 and CDR2 sequences are SEHNR and FQNEAQ (reference sequence). This CDR3 is 16 amino acids long. In DNA, the CDR3 is TGTGCCAGCAGCCGGACAGGGGGCTTGGGGAATGAAAAACTGTTTTTT. Its translation is CASSRTGGLGNEKLFF.

The rearrangement links TRBV29-1 to TRBJ1-5, with D perhaps matching TRBD1 (6 bases). This CDR3 region has 13 residues. Germline CDR1 SQVTM, CDR2 ANQGSEA. V shed 4 bases and J shed 6 bases, with 13 bases lying between them. The CDR3: CSVVAGGGQPQHF. CDR3 sequence (DNA): TGCAGCGTTGTTGCCGGGGGCGGTCAGCCCCAGCATTTT.

This clone was counted only a few times. V is TRBV19 and J is TRBJ2-2, with D hard to call. The CDR3 runs to 14 residues. Germline CDR1 and CDR2: LNHDA and SQIVND (reference sequence). V lost 4 bases and J lost 0, with 6 bases in between. CDR3 in DNA: TGTGCCAGTAGTAGGCAAACGAACACCGGGGAGCTGTTTTTT. Translating it yields CASSRQTNTGELFF.

This chain connects TRBV5-1 to TRBJ2-2, with D perhaps matching TRBD2 (5 bases). The CDR3 consists of 14 residues. Germline-derived CDR1 and CDR2 are SGHRS and YFSETQ. V shed 2 bases and J shed 3 bases, with 8 bases lying between them. CDR3 residues: CASSFGDHTGELFF. DNA of the CDR3: TGCGCCAGCAGCTTCGGGGATCACACCGGGGAGCTGTTTTTT.

In DNA form, the CDR3 reads TGTGCCAGCAGCTTAAGCAGGGGAGAGACCCAGTACTTC. Translated, it gives CASSLSRGETQYF. V and J are TRBV7-3 and TRBJ2-5; D is possibly TRBD1 (6 bases). Trimming removed 1 base from V and 4 bases from J, with 7 bases in between. The CDR3 is made up of 13 amino acids. The V gene's germline CDR1 is SGHTA and CDR2 FQGTGA.

The CDR3 nucleotides are TGTGCCAGCAGTTATGGTACAGGCTCTAACTATGGCTACACCTTC. The encoded protein is CASSYGTGSNYGYTF. V gene TRBV6-6 combines with J gene TRBJ1-2, with D maybe TRBD1 (5 bases). The CDR3 contains 15 residues. The V gene's germline CDR1 is MNHNY and CDR2 SVGAGI (reference sequence). Deletions cut 3 bases from V and 0 bases from J, with 11 bases between.

V and J are TRBV2 and TRBJ2-3; 7 positions agree with TRBD2. The V and J ends lost 2 bases and 6 bases, in that order; junction bases with no gene match: 8. The CDR3 is 15 residues long. From germline, CDR1 is SNHLY and CDR2 FYNNEI. The CDR3 bases are TGTGCCAGCAGTGAAAGGCGGGGACTATGGGATACGCAGTATTTT. This codes for CASSERRGLWDTQYF.

The CDR3 protein is CASSGSGHSSGNTIYF. The DNA of the CDR3 is TGTGCCAGCAGCGGCTCGGGACACAGCTCTGGAAACACCATATATTTT. This sequence joins TRBV9 and TRBJ1-3, with D perhaps TRBD1 (6 bases). Germline CDR1 SGDLS, CDR2 YYNGEE. The V gene lost 3 bases and the J gene lost 0 bases, with 13 bases spanning the gap. The CDR3 contains 16 residues. Using reference TRBV9 and TRBJ1-3 for the parts outside the CDR3, the full variable domain is DSGVTQTPKHLITATGQRVTLRCSPRSGDLSVYWYQQSLDQGLQFLIQYYNGEERAKGNILERFSAQQFPDLHSELNLSSLELGDSALYFCASSGSGHSSGNTIYFGEGSWLTVV.

This sequence joins TRBV11-1 and TRBJ2-7; D call uncertain. Germline V gene data show CDR1 as SGHAT and CDR2 as FQDESV (reference sequence). The CDR3 runs to 13 residues. The V and J ends lost 2 bases and 4 bases respectively, with 9 bases between them. The DNA for the CDR3 is TGTGCCAGCAGCTTAATGAGAAGGTACGAGCAGTACTTC. It encodes CASSLMRRYEQYF.

The chain has TRBV10-3 and TRBJ1-6, with a weak D call TRBD1 (6 bases). V shed 6 bases and J shed 7 bases, with 13 bases lying between them. The CDR3 has 14 amino acids. Germline CDR1 reads ENHRY; CDR2 reads SYGVKD. DNA of the CDR3: TGTGCCATCAGGAATACAGGGAGAAATTCACCCCTCCACTTT. Its translation: CAIRNTGRNSPLHF.

There are a few counts of this clone. The gene calls are TRBV12-3 or TRBV12-4 and TRBJ1-3; the match to TRBD1 covers 7 bases. V lost 8 bases, J lost 2 bases, and 3 bases stayed unmatched. The CDR3 has 13 amino acids. The DNA of the CDR3 is TGTGCCAGCTCTACAGGGGCTGGAAACACCATATATTTT. Translated: CASSTGAGNTIYF.

This clone appeared once. The chain couples TRBV9 to TRBJ2-3; D is ambiguous. CDR1 SGDLS and CDR2 YYNGEE come from the germline V gene. The V gene lost 4 bases and the J gene lost 6 bases, with 9 bases spanning the gap. The CDR3 is 12 amino acids. CDR3 coding DNA: TGTGCCAGCAGCCCGGGTATGGATACGCAGTATTTT. Amino acid sequence: CASSPGMDTQYF. The full variable domain, in which reference TRBV9 and TRBJ2-3 provide the parts outside the CDR3, is DSGVTQTPKHLITATGQRVTLRCSPRSGDLSVYWYQQSLDQGLQFLIQYYNGEERAKGNILERFSAQQFPDLHSELNLSSLELGDSALYFCASSPGMDTQYFGPGTRLTVL.

The CDR3 DNA reads TGTGCCAGCAGTTTATCAGGGGCGTCGAACACTGAAGCTTTCTTT. Its translation: CASSLSGASNTEAFF. The gene calls are TRBV27 and TRBJ1-1; possibly TRBD1 for D (5 bases). The CDR3 has 15 residues. Germline assignment: CDR1 MNHEY and CDR2 SMNVEV (reference sequence). The germline V and J ends were trimmed by 0 bases and 1 base, with 9 bases remaining between them.

The chain recombines TRBV15 with TRBJ2-5; 12 bases are a match to TRBD2. Looked up from germline, CDR1 is LNHNV and CDR2 is YYDKDF (reference sequence). Germline trimming cut 5 bases from V and 5 bases from J; bases unmatched to any gene: 12. The CDR3 loop spans 17 amino acids. The DNA for the CDR3 is TGTGCCACCAGCCGAAAAACTAGCGGGGGGCCGGGGGAGACCCAGTACTTC. Protein product: CATSRKTSGGPGETQYF. Using reference TRBV15 and TRBJ2-5 for the parts outside the CDR3, the full variable domain is DAMVIQNPRYQVTQFGKPVTLSCSQTLNHNVMYWYQQKSSQAPKLLFHYYDKDFNNEADTPDNFQSRRPNTSFCFLDIRSPGLGDTAMYLCATSRKTSGGPGETQYFGPGTRLLVL.

The rearrangement joins TRBV11-2 to TRBJ1-6, with 9 bases aligning to TRBD1. This CDR3 region has 14 residues. Germline V gene lookup returns CDR1 SGHAT and CDR2 FQNNGV. V was pared by 5 bases and J by 11 bases, with 7 bases of the junction left unmatched. CDR3 nucleotide sequence: TGTGCCAGCAGCCTCCGGGACAGGGTAACACCCCTCCACTTT. This gives the protein CASSLRDRVTPLHF.

This chain connects TRBV6-5 to TRBJ1-6; TRBD1 might be the D (5 bases). The germline V gene has CDR1 MNHEY and CDR2 SVGAGI. Trimming left V 8 bases short and J 0 bases short, with 11 bases between. This CDR3 contains 15 residues. The CDR3 DNA reads as TGTGCCAGCTCGGCAGGGCCCTCCTATAATTCACCCCTCCACTTT. It yields the protein CASSAGPSYNSPLHF.

This CDR3 reads CAWSVRVGSGQPQHF. The CDR3 DNA is TGTGCCTGGAGTGTACGTGTGGGTTCGGGACAGCCCCAGCATTTT. The V call is TRBV30, the J call TRBJ1-5; D is unclear. Trimming removed 0 bases at V and 7 bases at J, with 16 bases between. The CDR3 totals 15 residues. The V gene's germline CDR1 is GTSNPN and CDR2 SVGIG (reference sequence).

The genes are TRBV27 and TRBJ2-2; D is unclear. Germline-derived CDR1 and CDR2 are MNHEY and SMNVEV (reference sequence). The CDR3 extends over 12 amino acids. V shed 2 bases and J shed 2 bases, with 0 bases lying between them. CDR3 sequence: CASSLNTGELFF. CDR3 sequence (DNA): TGTGCCAGCAGTTTAAACACCGGGGAGCTGTTTTTT.

This clone has only one observation. The rearrangement links TRBV2 to TRBJ1-2; 10 bases align to TRBD1. This CDR3 is built from 13 residues. Germline trimming cut 7 bases from V and 8 bases from J; bases unmatched to any gene: 7. Germline V CDR1 and CDR2: SNHLY, FYNNEI. CDR3 sequence reads: CASILMTGGGYTF. CDR3 sequence (DNA): TGTGCCAGCATCCTTATGACAGGGGGCGGCTACACCTTC.

This chain connects TRBV27 to TRBJ1-5; 7 nucleotides match TRBD1. Losses at the gene ends were 4 bases for V and 5 bases for J; bases not matched to a gene: 11. The CDR3 totals 16 residues. Germline V gene data show CDR1 as MNHEY and CDR2 as SMNVEV (reference sequence). CDR3 nucleotide sequence: TGTGCCAGCAGTTCCACAGGGGAATCCCTCCATCAGCCCCAGCATTTT. This codes for CASSSTGESLHQPQHF.

The V gene is TRBV6-6, the J gene TRBJ2-2, with TRBD2 matching over 8 bases. J lost 1 base, V lost 8 bases, and 6 bases had no gene match. This CDR3 is built from 15 residues. Germline V gives CDR1 MNHNY, CDR2 SVGAGI (reference sequence). CDR3 protein: CASGSAGGNTGELFF. The CDR3 nucleotides are TGTGCCAGCGGATCGGCGGGGGGGAACACCGGGGAGCTGTTTTTT.

The CDR3 DNA sequence: TGCGCCAGCAGCTTGTCCCCCAGGGGCCGATACTATGGCTACACCTTC. Its translation: CASSLSPRGRYYGYTF. V gene TRBV5-1 combines with J gene TRBJ1-2; a weak D match, TRBD1 (6 bases). Germline CDR1 is SGHRS and CDR2 is YFSETQ. V lost 1 base and J 3 bases, leaving 16 bases between the germline ends. The CDR3 contains 16 residues. The whole variable domain, filled in from reference TRBV5-1 and TRBJ1-2, reads KAGVTQTPRYLIKTRGQQVTLSCSPISGHRSVSWYQQTPGQGLQFLFEYFSETQRNKGNFPGRFSGRQFSNSRSEMNVSTLELGDSALYLCASSLSPRGRYYGYTFGSGTRLTVV.

The rearrangement links TRBV5-1 to TRBJ2-3, with 8 bases fitting TRBD2. The length of the CDR3 is 15 residues. Germline assignment: CDR1 SGHRS and CDR2 YFSETQ. The V gene end was trimmed by 0 bases and the J gene end by 4 bases; junction bases not matched to a gene: 4. The CDR3 loop is CASSLVSGGADTQYF. The CDR3 DNA sequence: TGCGCCAGCAGCTTGGTATCCGGGGGGGCAGATACGCAGTATTTT.